These 17 T cell receptor beta chains were all obtained from the same sample, sequenced in a study of blood T cell repertoires in COVID-19. Using immunoSEQ multiplex PCR, the repertoire was profiled, and TCRdb retains in-frame clones only, with some absent. This repertoire shows under 200,000 clones, around 87% found once; its top ten account for around 2.3%. The sample was peripheral blood. These receptors were collected from a man aged 35 to 55 with active or convalescent COVID-19.

V is TRBV19 and J is TRBJ1-1; D call uncertain. Deletions cut 4 bases from V and 6 bases from J, with 12 bases between. Germline assignment: CDR1 LNHDA and CDR2 SQIVND (reference sequence). CDR3 length: 13 amino acids. This CDR3 reads CASSTAEWAEAFF. The CDR3 region has the DNA TGTGCCAGTAGTACGGCGGAGTGGGCTGAAGCTTTCTTT.

The chain employs TRBV30 and TRBJ1-6; D call uncertain. CDR3 length: 16 amino acids. Trimming pared 0 bases from V and 0 bases from J, leaving 9 bases between. Germline V gene sequence: CDR1 GTSNPN, CDR2 SVGIG (reference sequence). DNA of the CDR3: TGTGCCTGGAGTGTGGTCACGAGCTCCTATAATTCACCCCTCCACTTT. Amino acid sequence: CAWSVVTSSYNSPLHF.

This sequence joins TRBV20-1 and TRBJ2-7; D is unclear. The V gene lost 3 bases and the J gene lost 3 bases, with 18 bases spanning the gap. There are 15 residues in the CDR3. CDR1 and CDR2 from the germline V gene are DFQATT and SNEGSKA (reference sequence). The CDR3 loop is CSASPDLDTDYEQYF. CDR3 coding DNA: TGCAGTGCTAGTCCCGATCTCGACACAGACTACGAGCAGTACTTC.

This rearrangement joins TRBV5-4 to TRBJ1-2, with unresolved D. The CDR3 extends over 14 amino acids. Germline CDR1 and CDR2: SGHNT and YYREEE (reference sequence). Deletions cut 4 bases from V and 3 bases from J, with 13 bases between. CDR3 region: CASSRRGQDYGYTF. The CDR3, as DNA: TGTGCCAGCAGCCGCCGGGGTCAGGACTATGGCTACACCTTC.

The J gene is TRBJ1-5, the V gene TRBV27; D is uncertain. There are 17 residues in the CDR3. Germline loops: CDR1 MNHEY, CDR2 SMNVEV (reference sequence). V was clipped by 5 bases and J by 0 bases, with 17 bases between them. The CDR3 DNA is TGTGCCAGCAGTACGAGGCCCCCACCTTATAGCAATCAGCCCCAGCATTTT. Its protein is CASSTRPPPYSNQPQHF.

This chain uses TRBV5-1 with TRBJ1-1; D gene unclear. V shed 3 bases and J shed 1 base, with 13 bases lying between them. The CDR3 extends over 15 amino acids. Germline V gene data show CDR1 as SGHRS and CDR2 as YFSETQ. Here the CDR3 DNA reads TGCGCCAGCAGCTCCCACAGATCACCGAACACTGAAGCTTTCTTT. Translated, it gives CASSSHRSPNTEAFF.

The V gene is TRBV6-1, the J gene TRBJ2-2; 9 bases fit TRBD1. Germline lookup yields CDR1 MNHNS and CDR2 SASEGT. This CDR3 has 15 residues. V lost 2 bases, J lost 6 bases, and 4 bases stayed unmatched. The CDR3 region has the DNA TGTGCCAGCAGTGAACCCGGGACAGGGTCCGGGGAGCTGTTTTTT. Its protein product is CASSEPGTGSGELFF.

The J gene is TRBJ1-5, the V gene TRBV18, with a weak D call TRBD1 (5 bases). This CDR3 is built from 16 residues. The V gene lost 1 base and the J gene lost 5 bases, with 15 bases spanning the gap. The germline gives CDR1 KGHSH, CDR2 LQKENI. This CDR3 is CASSPRVGGKDQPQHF. CDR3 in DNA: TGTGCCAGCTCACCACGCGTCGGGGGGAAAGATCAGCCCCAGCATTTT. Drawing the rest from reference TRBV18 and TRBJ1-5, the complete variable domain is NAGVMQNPRHLVRRRGQEARLRCSPMKGHSHVYWYRQLPEEGLKFMVYLQKENIIDESGMPKERFSAEFPKEGPSILRIQQVVRGDSAAYFCASSPRVGGKDQPQHFGDGTRLSIL.

The chain has TRBV9 and TRBJ1-1; TRBD1 matches 8 bases. CDR1 is SGDLS and CDR2 is YYNGEE in the germline V gene. Germline trimming cut 0 bases from V and 3 bases from J; bases unmatched to any gene: 1. The CDR3 spans 14 residues. The CDR3 DNA reads TGTGCCAGCAGCGTAGGGACAGGGCACACTGAAGCTTTCTTT. Its protein product is CASSVGTGHTEAFF.

This chain connects TRBV6-5 to TRBJ1-1; 9 nucleotides agree with TRBD1. The germline V gene has CDR1 MNHEY and CDR2 SVGAGI. The CDR3 consists of 15 residues. The V and J ends lost 7 bases and 1 base, in that order; junction bases with no gene match: 7. CDR3 nucleotide sequence: TGTGCCAGCATTCCACGGGGACAGGGGAACACTGAAGCTTTCTTT. Its translation is CASIPRGQGNTEAFF.

This clone has a handful of counts. V is TRBV4-1 and J is TRBJ2-1, with 10 bases that match TRBD2. The ends lost 2 bases at V and 4 bases at J; junction bases unmatched: 5. The CDR3 is 16 amino acids. Germline CDR1 and CDR2: MGHRA and YSYEKL. The CDR3 here is CASSQLSSGGYNEQFF. The CDR3 DNA follows: TGCGCCAGCAGCCAATTGTCTAGCGGGGGATACAATGAGCAGTTCTTC.

J is TRBJ2-2 and V is TRBV6-5, with a possible D match to TRBD2 (6 bases). The CDR3 sequence is 15 residues long. Trimming removed 4 bases from V and 0 bases from J, with 9 bases in between. In germline, CDR1 is MNHEY, CDR2 SVGAGI. The CDR3, as DNA: TGTGCCAGCAGTTTTTGGGGGGCGAACACCGGGGAGCTGTTTTTT. Translating it yields CASSFWGANTGELFF.

V and J are TRBV14 and TRBJ1-6; TRBD1 matches at 8 bases. This CDR3 is built from 15 residues. CDR1 is SGHDN, CDR2 FVKESK, per germline. The junction had 5 bases not matched to a gene; V was cut back by 3 bases and J by 7 bases. CDR3 sequence: CASSQGQVKNSPLHF. The CDR3 region has the DNA TGTGCCAGCAGCCAGGGACAGGTGAAAAATTCACCCCTCCACTTT.

The V call is TRBV7-9, the J call TRBJ2-5, with 10 positions matching TRBD2. V was pared by 4 bases and J by 4 bases, with 6 bases of the junction left unmatched. Per germline, CDR1 SEHNR and CDR2 FQNEAQ (reference sequence). The CDR3 is 15 amino acids. As DNA, the CDR3 is TGTGCCAGCAGCTATAAGCGGGGGGGCAGAGAGACCCAGTACTTC. This sequence encodes CASSYKRGGRETQYF.

The gene calls are TRBV7-3 and TRBJ1-1; weak D call: TRBD1 (6 bases). The ends were cut back, 5 bases at V and 1 base at J, with 11 bases in the middle. The CDR3 spans 14 residues. CDR1 and CDR2 from the germline V gene are SGHTA and FQGTGA. CDR3 sequence reads: CASSPLGGNTEAFF. DNA of the CDR3: TGTGCCAGCAGCCCCCTAGGGGGGAACACTGAAGCTTTCTTT.

This sequence joins TRBV9 and TRBJ1-1, with unresolved D. Germline lookup yields CDR1 SGDLS and CDR2 YYNGEE. CDR3 size: 14 residues. Between the trimmed V and J ends, which lost 0 bases and 3 bases, there was a span of 9 bases. CDR3 DNA: TGTGCCAGCAGCGTAGAGGGAGGCCACACTGAAGCTTTCTTT. It specifies CASSVEGGHTEAFF.

This clone was detected once. V gene TRBV28 combines with J gene TRBJ2-7, with 9 bases matching TRBD1. CDR3 length: 14 residues. The V and J ends lost 3 bases and 7 bases, in that order; junction bases with no gene match: 7. Germline assignment: CDR1 MDHEN and CDR2 SYDVKM. CDR3 sequence reads: CASSFVGQGREQYF. The CDR3 DNA follows: TGTGCCAGCAGTTTCGTGGGACAGGGTAGAGAGCAGTACTTC. Based on the CDR3 plus reference TRBV28 and TRBJ2-7, the full variable domain is DVKVTQSSRYLVKRTGEKVFLECVQDMDHENMFWYRQDPGLGLRLIYFSYDVKMKEKGDIPEGYSVSREKKERFSLILESASTNQTSMYLCASSFVGQGREQYFGPGTRLTVT.